The T cell receptor beta chain described here comes from a study of cytotoxic CD8 clonotypes in ibrutinib-treated CLL. Overall study findings and caveats: At ibrutinib response, clonality increased, and at progression it declined back toward baseline. Among the clonotypes, public ones were uncommon and contracted or held stable on treatment.

Worth noting for this clone: Its target is unknown.

This CDR3 has 18 amino acids. The V gene end was trimmed by 6 bases and the J gene end by 1 base; junction bases not matched to a gene: 10. Germline V CDR1 and CDR2: MDHEN, SYDVKM. The repertoire was sequenced with immunoSEQ multiplex PCR; TCRdb's copy has only in-frame clones and lacks some. The profile shows some 200,000 clones, 60% to 80% of them singletons. The sample in question was PBMCs, obtained after 12 months of ibrutinib treatment. The chain employs TRBV28 and TRBJ2-4; 12 nucleotides line up with TRBD1. This clonotype originated in a human donor with chronic lymphocytic leukemia. As DNA, the CDR3 is TGTGCCAGCAGCCTACGGGACAGGGGGCGTCGGGCCAAAAACATTCAGTACTTC. It translates to CASSLRDRGRRAKNIQYF.